The 32 T cell receptor beta chains in this list originate from one sample, sequenced in a study of spatial heterogeneity in lung cancer. One entry per CDR3 protein, called by TCRdb with MiXCR from the 5' RACE reads. Counted here are 9,500 to 14,000 distinct CDR3 sequences, 3% to 5% occurring once; the ten biggest clones make up over 6.5%. Time point of the sample: sample taken at primary tumor resection. Unsorted samples of tumor, nontumor lung or frozen PBMC had their whole RNA sequenced. The sequencing here drew on normal lung tissue next to the tumor, taken at surgery. The receptor set was obtained from a male donor with early-stage non-small cell lung cancer.

This clonotype was counted ten times or more. The V call is TRBV7-3, the J call TRBJ1-6; no clear D gene. Between the trimmed V and J ends, which lost 0 bases and 7 bases, there was a span of 13 bases. The CDR3 is made up of 16 amino acids. Germline CDR1 and CDR2: SGHTA and FQGTGA. The CDR3 here is CASSLTRDAGNSPLHF. CDR3 DNA sequence: TGTGCCAGCAGCTTAACGCGTGACGCTGGAAATTCACCCCTCCACTTT. The full variable domain, completed using reference TRBV7-3 and TRBJ1-6, is GAGVSQTPSNKVTEKGKYVELRCDPISGHTALYWYRQSLGQGPEFLIYFQGTGAADDSGLPNDRFFAVRPEGSVSTLKIQRTERGDSAVYLCASSLTRDAGNSPLHFGNGTRLTVT.

This clonotype was seen at least ten times. This chain connects TRBV7-2 to TRBJ2-3, with D tentatively TRBD2 (5 bases). The CDR3 contains 15 residues. CDR1 and CDR2 (germline): SGHTA, FQGNSA. V was clipped by 1 base and J by 2 bases, with 10 bases between them. The CDR3: CASSLEAVYTDTQYF. CDR3 coding DNA: TGTGCCAGCAGCTTAGAAGCGGTGTACACAGATACGCAGTATTTT.

By sample share, this clonotype is medium-sized. The gene calls are TRBV27 and TRBJ2-3; D is uncertain. The CDR3 has 13 amino acids. The V gene lost 5 bases and the J gene lost 0 bases, with 6 bases spanning the gap. Germline values: CDR1 MNHEY, CDR2 SMNVEV (reference sequence). Here the CDR3 reads CASSPHSTDTQYF. In DNA, the CDR3 is TGTGCCAGCAGTCCGCACAGCACAGATACGCAGTATTTT.

Many counts were recorded for this clonotype. The V and J genes are TRBV28 and TRBJ2-3; possibly TRBD2 for D (6 bases). Germline values: CDR1 MDHEN, CDR2 SYDVKM. CDR3 length: 15 residues. V was clipped by 6 bases and J by 2 bases, with 15 bases between them. CDR3 sequence: CASSRTSYPTDTQYF. Here the CDR3 DNA reads TGTGCCAGCAGCCGAACTAGCTACCCCACAGATACGCAGTATTTT.

Ten or more counts support this clonotype. The V call is TRBV5-4, the J call TRBJ1-1; D gene unclear. Trimming left V 0 bases short and J 8 bases short, with 20 bases between. The CDR3 spans 16 residues. In germline, CDR1 is SGHNT, CDR2 YYREEE (reference sequence). The CDR3: CASSLASAGRVPEAFF. The CDR3 region has the DNA TGTGCCAGCAGCTTGGCCTCGGCAGGACGGGTCCCCGAAGCTTTCTTT.

This clonotype has a handful of counts. As DNA, the CDR3 is TGTGCCAGCAGCTTGGGGACAGGGGCTTATGGCTACACCTTC. It specifies CASSLGTGAYGYTF. The chain uses TRBV5-6 and TRBJ1-2, with 9 bases fitting TRBD1. The CDR3 covers 14 residues. Trimming at V came to 0 bases and at J to 5 bases, leaving 2 bases not matched to a gene. Germline values: CDR1 SGHDT, CDR2 YYEEEE.

By share of the sample, this clonotype is medium-sized. J is TRBJ2-1 and V is TRBV11-2; 7 bases match TRBD1. V shed 1 base, J shed 9 bases, and the junction held 3 bases outside the gene matches. The CDR3 is 13 amino acids. Germline CDR1 and CDR2: SGHAT and FQNNGV. CDR3 protein: CASSLGRGPEQFF. As DNA, the CDR3 is TGTGCCAGCAGCTTAGGTAGGGGGCCTGAGCAGTTCTTC.

This clonotype was seen ten or more times. This chain uses TRBV14 with TRBJ1-2; D gene uncertain. Germline values: CDR1 SGHDN, CDR2 FVKESK. The V end was cut by 2 bases, the J end by 1 base, with 5 bases between. CDR3 length: 13 residues. DNA for the CDR3: TGTGCCAGCAGCCAAAGCTATAACTATGGCTACACCTTC. This gives the protein CASSQSYNYGYTF.

This clonotype was picked up many times. The chain links TRBV6-5 to TRBJ2-1, with D possibly being TRBD2 (6 bases). The CDR3 consists of 15 residues. V was pared by 5 bases and J by 0 bases, with 11 bases between. CDR1 is MNHEY, CDR2 SVGAGI, per germline. The CDR3 is CASSIADPSYNEQFF. The CDR3 region has the DNA TGTGCCAGCAGTATAGCGGATCCCTCCTACAATGAGCAGTTCTTC.

This clonotype was counted at least ten times. This chain joins TRBV11-2 and TRBJ2-7, with 7 bases matching TRBD1. Trimming cost V 4 bases and J 2 bases; bases outside gene matches: 5. In germline, CDR1 is SGHAT, CDR2 FQNNGV. The CDR3 has 14 residues. CDR3 in DNA: TGTGCCAGCAGCTCGAACAGGGGTACCTACGAGCAGTACTTC. It yields the protein CASSSNRGTYEQYF.

This clonotype has at least ten counts. The chain uses TRBV7-2 and TRBJ2-1; the D is unclear. Trimming took off 1 base at V and 2 bases at J, with 9 bases between the two ends. Germline V gives CDR1 SGHTA, CDR2 FQGNSA. This CDR3 spans 15 amino acids. Here the CDR3 DNA reads TGTGCCAGCAGCTTAGGATATGGAGCCTACAATGAGCAGTTCTTC. Protein sequence: CASSLGYGAYNEQFF.

This clonotype came up many times. CDR3 DNA: TGCGCCAGCACCCCGTGGGGGGGAGACACCGGGGAGCTGTTTTTT. Translating gives CASTPWGGDTGELFF. The V gene is TRBV5-1, the J gene TRBJ2-2, with 7 nucleotides matching TRBD2. With 6 bases clipped from V and 3 bases from J, the junction kept 8 bases outside the gene matches. The germline V gene encodes CDR1 SGHRS and CDR2 YFSETQ. The CDR3 loop spans 15 amino acids. Based on the CDR3 plus reference TRBV5-1 and TRBJ2-2, the full variable domain is KAGVTQTPRYLIKTRGQQVTLSCSPISGHRSVSWYQQTPGQGLQFLFEYFSETQRNKGNFPGRFSGRQFSNSRSEMNVSTLELGDSALYLCASTPWGGDTGELFFGEGSRLTVL.

This clonotype is termed medium-sized. The rearrangement uses TRBV9 and TRBJ1-4; 9 nucleotides agree with TRBD1. The length of the CDR3 is 16 residues. CDR1 and CDR2 from the germline V gene are SGDLS and YYNGEE. V lost 4 bases, J lost 7 bases, and 11 bases stayed unmatched. The CDR3 bases are TGTGCCAGCAGCCCGGAACAGGGGGCAAGGGGTGAAAAACTGTTTTTT. Its translation is CASSPEQGARGEKLFF.

In its sample, this clonotype was seen many times. This chain connects TRBV6-2 or TRBV6-3 to TRBJ2-1, with a weak D call TRBD2 (5 bases). The CDR3 loop spans 16 amino acids. V dropped 0 bases and J dropped 4 bases, with 13 bases sitting between them. Germline CDR1 MNHEY, CDR2 SVGEGT. In DNA, the CDR3 is TGTGCCAGCAGTTACTCGACCCAGCGAGGGTACAATGAGCAGTTCTTC. Amino acid sequence: CASSYSTQRGYNEQFF.

This clonotype was observed at least ten times. The rearrangement links TRBV2 to TRBJ2-7, with TRBD1 matching 7 bases. This CDR3 region has 16 residues. The V segment lost 8 bases and the J segment 4 bases; nucleotides outside the gene matches: 17. Germline CDR1 is SNHLY and CDR2 is FYNNEI. CDR3 loop: CASGKALQGVLYEQYF. The CDR3 DNA is TGTGCCAGCGGTAAAGCCCTTCAGGGGGTTTTGTACGAGCAGTACTTC.

This clonotype has a handful of counts. The chain recombines TRBV6-2 or TRBV6-3 with TRBJ2-3; no firm D call. The germline V gene encodes CDR1 MNHEY and CDR2 SVGEGT. The V gene lost 6 bases and the J gene lost 4 bases, with 17 bases spanning the gap. The CDR3 is made up of 15 amino acids. The chain's CDR3 is CASSPNSGRADTQYF. CDR3 sequence (DNA): TGTGCCAGCAGCCCGAATAGTGGTCGCGCAGATACGCAGTATTTT.

CDR3 residues: CSARIGVGNGYTF. The CDR3 region has the DNA TGCAGTGCTAGAATCGGGGTAGGGAATGGCTACACCTTC. This chain uses TRBV20-1 with TRBJ1-2; D unclear. CDR1 and CDR2 (germline): DFQATT, SNEGSKA (reference sequence). The CDR3 spans 13 residues. The germline V and J ends were trimmed by 2 bases and 6 bases, with 13 bases remaining between them.

V gene TRBV3-1 combines with J gene TRBJ2-7; D tentatively reads TRBD1 or TRBD2 (6 bases each). CDR3 size: 15 residues. With 5 bases removed from V and 2 bases from J, the gap between germline ends came to 16 bases. From germline, CDR1 is LGHDT and CDR2 YNNKEL (reference sequence). The CDR3 bases are TGTGCCAGCAGCAAATCGGGGGCAACTACCTACGAGCAGTACTTC. Translated: CASSKSGATTYEQYF.

This clonotype was seen at least ten times. V usage is TRBV5-1 and J usage is TRBJ2-5; possibly TRBD1 for D (5 bases). This CDR3 has 15 amino acids. V shed 0 bases and J shed 1 base, with 10 bases lying between them. CDR1 is SGHRS, CDR2 YFSETQ, per germline. The CDR3 sequence: CASSLARVGQETQYF. The CDR3 nucleotides read TGCGCCAGCAGCTTGGCCAGGGTAGGCCAAGAGACCCAGTACTTC.

The table lists this clonotype with many counts. This chain joins TRBV6-5 and TRBJ2-7; 9 bases match TRBD1. Trimming removed 6 bases from V and 1 base from J; junction bases left unmatched: 7. This CDR3 region has 15 residues. Germline assignment: CDR1 MNHEY and CDR2 SVGAGI. CDR3 sequence: CASSHQQGASYEQYF. The DNA of the CDR3 is TGTGCCAGCAGCCATCAACAGGGGGCTTCCTACGAGCAGTACTTC.

The chain joins TRBV13 to TRBJ2-5; TRBD1 matches 7 bases. The CDR3 extends over 15 amino acids. In germline, CDR1 is PRHDT, CDR2 FYEKMQ (reference sequence). The V segment lost 4 bases and the J segment 2 bases; nucleotides outside the gene matches: 7. Here the CDR3 reads CASSSPGGTQETQYF. The CDR3, as DNA: TGTGCCAGCAGCTCCCCAGGGGGTACGCAAGAGACCCAGTACTTC.

At least ten counts were recorded for this clonotype. The rearrangement joins TRBV18 to TRBJ2-7; perhaps TRBD1 as D (5 bases). The germline V gene encodes CDR1 KGHSH and CDR2 LQKENI. This CDR3 has 14 residues. Trimming pared 6 bases from V and 5 bases from J, leaving 17 bases between. The CDR3 DNA reads TGTGCCAGCTCCCCTTCCAGGGCGACGGACGAGCAGTACTTC. Its protein product is CASSPSRATDEQYF.

This clonotype is medium-sized in the sample. CDR3 protein: CASSYSVRGDTEAFF. CDR3 DNA: TGTGCCAGCAGTTACTCCGTCCGGGGAGACACTGAAGCTTTCTTT. This chain links TRBV6-5 with TRBJ1-1; D not certain. Germline assignment: CDR1 MNHEY and CDR2 SVGAGI. The CDR3 spans 15 residues. V lost 0 bases to trimming and J lost 3 bases, with 11 bases between them.

This clonotype is medium-sized within its sample. The chain is built from TRBV7-8 and TRBJ1-1; D ambiguous. The CDR3 contains 16 residues. Germline lookup yields CDR1 SGHVS and CDR2 FQNEAQ. Trimming shortened V by 1 base and J by 0 bases, and 12 bases separated the two germline ends. The CDR3 loop reads CASSLGPLGMNTEAFF. For the CDR3, the DNA is TGTGCCAGCAGCTTAGGGCCACTGGGTATGAACACTGAAGCTTTCTTT.

This clonotype is termed medium-sized. The V call is TRBV11-2, the J call TRBJ2-1, with D perhaps matching TRBD2 (5 bases). This CDR3 is built from 12 residues. The V gene lost 2 bases and the J gene lost 8 bases, with 7 bases spanning the gap. Germline CDR1 and CDR2: SGHAT and FQNNGV. The CDR3 region has the DNA TGTGCCAGCAGCTTACTAGCTGATGAGCAGTTCTTC. Amino acid sequence: CASSLLADEQFF.

This clonotype came up many times. The chain uses TRBV3-1 and TRBJ2-3, with D uncertain. The CDR3 is made up of 11 amino acids. Trimming took 2 bases from V and 6 from J, leaving 3 bases between them. CDR1 LGHDT and CDR2 YNNKEL come from the germline V gene (reference sequence). The CDR3 sequence: CASSQRDTQYF. In nucleotides, the CDR3 is TGTGCCAGCAGCCAACGGGATACGCAGTATTTT.

This clonotype came up many times. The rearrangement joins TRBV7-3 to TRBJ2-1; TRBD1 is a possible D gene (6 bases). Deletions cut 5 bases from V and 5 bases from J, with 16 bases between. The germline V gene encodes CDR1 SGHTA and CDR2 FQGTGA. CDR3 length: 15 amino acids. As DNA, the CDR3 is TGTGCCAGCAGCACCCGTTCACAGGGAGACAATGAGCAGTTCTTC. Translated: CASSTRSQGDNEQFF.

This clonotype was counted at least ten times. This chain uses TRBV19 with TRBJ2-3, with TRBD2 matching over 11 bases. The V and J ends lost 9 bases and 6 bases, in that order; junction bases with no gene match: 11. The CDR3 sequence is 15 residues long. In germline, CDR1 is LNHDA, CDR2 SQIVND (reference sequence). The CDR3 nucleotides are TGTGCCAGCAACGCGCTAGCGGGGGGTGAGGATACGCAGTATTTT. Its protein product is CASNALAGGEDTQYF. Combining the CDR3 with reference TRBV19 and TRBJ2-3 gives the whole variable domain DGGITQSPKYLFRKEGQNVTLSCEQNLNHDAMYWYRQDPGQGLRLIYYSQIVNDFQKGDIAEGYSVSREKKESFPLTVTSAQKNPTAFYLCASNALAGGEDTQYFGPGTRLTVL.

This clonotype appeared many times. For the CDR3, the DNA is TGCAGTGCTAGAGGCGCCTCCTACGAGCAGTACTTC. Its translation is CSARGASYEQYF. This chain links TRBV20-1 with TRBJ2-7; no clear D. The CDR3 sequence is 12 residues long. Germline CDR1 reads DFQATT; CDR2 reads SNEGSKA (reference sequence). Trimming stripped 1 base from V and 0 bases from J, with 4 bases between.

This clonotype rates as medium-sized. This rearrangement joins TRBV20-1 to TRBJ2-7; D call uncertain. Germline CDR1 reads DFQATT; CDR2 reads SNEGSKA (reference sequence). Trimming shortened V by 1 base and J by 3 bases, and 13 bases separated the two germline ends. This CDR3 contains 14 residues. The CDR3 sequence is CSARGPEHHYEQYF. The DNA of the CDR3 is TGCAGTGCTAGAGGGCCGGAGCACCACTACGAGCAGTACTTC.

By frequency in the sample, this clonotype is medium-sized. The genes are TRBV6-1 and TRBJ2-3; 12 nucleotides align to TRBD2. Germline assignment: CDR1 MNHNS and CDR2 SASEGT. The CDR3 sequence is 19 residues long. With 3 bases clipped from V and 4 bases from J, the junction kept 14 bases outside the gene matches. The CDR3 coding sequence is TGTGCCAGCAGTGACATGTTTTGGGCTAGCGGGGGGGCTGCAGATACGCAGTATTTT. The encoded protein is CASSDMFWASGGAADTQYF.

In this sample, this clonotype turned up many times. The gene calls are TRBV20-1 and TRBJ1-5; D is perhaps TRBD1 (5 bases). In germline, CDR1 is DFQATT, CDR2 SNEGSKA (reference sequence). Trimming removed 3 bases from V and 1 base from J, with 7 bases in between. This CDR3 spans 13 amino acids. CDR3 sequence reads: CSARGDSNQPQHF. The CDR3 coding sequence is TGCAGTGCTAGGGGGGACAGCAATCAGCCCCAGCATTTT.